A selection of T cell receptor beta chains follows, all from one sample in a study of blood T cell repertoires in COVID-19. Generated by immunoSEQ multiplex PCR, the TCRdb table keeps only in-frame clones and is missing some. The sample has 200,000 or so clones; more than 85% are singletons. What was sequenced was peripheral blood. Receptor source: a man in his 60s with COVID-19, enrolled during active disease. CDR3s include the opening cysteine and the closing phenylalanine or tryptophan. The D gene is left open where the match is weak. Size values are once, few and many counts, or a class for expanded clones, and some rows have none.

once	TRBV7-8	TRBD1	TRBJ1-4	CASSEAPGQGSSNEKLFF	TGTGCCAGCAGCGAGGCCCCCGGACAGGGATCGTCTAATGAAAAACTGTTTTTT
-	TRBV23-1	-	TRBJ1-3	CASSQRGLAAGNTIYF	TGCGCCAGCAGTCAAAGGGGTCTGGCGGCAGGAAACACCATATATTTT
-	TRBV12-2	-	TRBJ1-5	CASRLAPRFQPQHF	TGTGCAAGTCGCTTAGCGCCTAGGTTTCAGCCCCAGCATTTT
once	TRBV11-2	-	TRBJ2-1	CASSLNGGRYNEQFF	TGTGCCAGCAGCTTAAACGGGGGGCGCTACAATGAGCAGTTCTTC
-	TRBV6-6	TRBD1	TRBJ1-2	CASTPAGQGDYGYTF	TGTGCCAGCACCCCCGCGGGACAGGGGGACTATGGCTACACCTTC
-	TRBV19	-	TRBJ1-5	CASGLRVSNQPQHF	TGTGCCAGTGGACTACGCGTTAGCAATCAGCCCCAGCATTTT
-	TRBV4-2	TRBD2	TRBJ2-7	CASSQVGASGRGKYEQYF	TGTGCCAGCAGCCAAGTGGGAGCTAGCGGGAGGGGGAAATACGAGCAGTACTTC
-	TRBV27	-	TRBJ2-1	CASSRGTHYNEQFF	TGTGCCAGCAGCCGGGGAACCCACTACAATGAGCAGTTCTTC
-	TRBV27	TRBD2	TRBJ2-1	CASSLGGASGSSRQFF	TGTGCCAGCAGTTTAGGAGGGGCTAGCGGGAGTTCTAGGCAGTTCTTC
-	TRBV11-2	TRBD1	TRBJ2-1	CASSLYYRGEVYNEQFF	TGTGCCAGCAGCCTTTATTACAGGGGAGAGGTCTACAATGAGCAGTTCTTC
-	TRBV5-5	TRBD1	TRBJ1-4	CASSFGQALSTNEKLFF	TGTGCCAGCAGCTTCGGACAGGCCCTTTCAACTAATGAAAAACTGTTTTTT
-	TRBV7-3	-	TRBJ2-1	CASSLMPGVPNEQFF	TGTGCCAGCAGCTTAATGCCGGGGGTTCCCAATGAGCAGTTCTTC
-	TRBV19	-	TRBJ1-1	CASFRTLYTEAFF	TGTGCCAGTTTTCGGACATTATACACTGAAGCTTTCTTT
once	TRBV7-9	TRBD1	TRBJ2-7	CASSATGQPYEQYF	TGTGCCAGCAGTGCTACGGGACAGCCCTACGAGCAGTACTTC
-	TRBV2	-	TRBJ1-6	CASSIQDYSPLHF	TGTGCCAGCAGTATACAGGATTATTCACCCCTCCACTTT
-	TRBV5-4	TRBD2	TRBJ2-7	CASSLPGGSGAHEQYF	TGTGCCAGCAGCTTGCCCGGGGGTAGCGGGGCTCACGAGCAGTACTTC
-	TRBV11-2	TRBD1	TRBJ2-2	CASSSSGTANPANTGELFF	TGTGCCAGCAGCTCATCCGGGACAGCTAACCCAGCGAACACCGGGGAGCTGTTTTTT
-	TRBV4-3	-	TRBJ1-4	CASSLHYDSNQNEKLFF	TGCGCCAGCAGCCTACATTACGACTCCAATCAGAATGAAAAACTGTTTTTT
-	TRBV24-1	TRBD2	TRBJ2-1	CATSDRLSGRGDNEQFF	TGTGCCACCAGTGATCGGCTTAGCGGGAGGGGGGACAATGAGCAGTTCTTC
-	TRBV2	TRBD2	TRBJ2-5	CASDGTSGGETQYF	TGTGCCAGCGACGGGACTAGCGGGGGAGAGACCCAGTACTTC
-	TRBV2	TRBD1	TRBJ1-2	CASSDRGADYGYTF	TGTGCCAGCAGTGACAGGGGGGCAGACTATGGCTACACCTTC
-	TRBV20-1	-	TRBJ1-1	CSASLQGFNTEAFF	TGCAGTGCTAGTTTACAGGGATTCAACACTGAAGCTTTCTTT
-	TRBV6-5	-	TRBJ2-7	CASTPPGSYEQYF	TGTGCCAGCACCCCCCCAGGTTCCTACGAGCAGTACTTC
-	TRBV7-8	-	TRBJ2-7	CASSLGTGYEQYF	TGTGCCAGCAGCTTAGGTACAGGCTACGAGCAGTACTTC
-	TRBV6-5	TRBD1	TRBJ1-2	CASSPDRVPGYTF	TGTGCCAGCAGCCCGGACAGGGTTCCTGGCTACACCTTC
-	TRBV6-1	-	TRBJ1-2	CASSETRGGPNGYTF	TGTGCCAGCAGTGAGACTAGGGGAGGCCCGAATGGCTACACCTTC
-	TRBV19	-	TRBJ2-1	CASSLGRDPYNEQFF	TGTGCCAGTAGCCTAGGGCGGGACCCATACAATGAGCAGTTCTTC
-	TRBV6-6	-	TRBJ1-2	CASSYSSLAGDGYTF	TGTGCCAGCAGTTACTCGAGCTTAGCGGGGGACGGCTACACCTTC
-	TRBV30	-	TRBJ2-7	CAWSAGASYEQYF	TGTGCCTGGAGCGCAGGGGCTTCCTACGAGCAGTACTTC
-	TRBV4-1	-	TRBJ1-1	CASRLSTGSPEAFF	TGCGCCAGCAGGCTTAGCACAGGGAGCCCTGAAGCTTTCTTT
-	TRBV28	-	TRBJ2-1	CASSPNGNPTTYNEQFF	TGTGCCAGCAGTCCTAACGGCAACCCCACTACCTACAATGAGCAGTTCTTC
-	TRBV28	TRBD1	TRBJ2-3	CASSYGGGPQGLTDTQYF	TGTGCCAGCAGTTATGGTGGGGGCCCACAGGGGCTCACAGATACGCAGTATTTT
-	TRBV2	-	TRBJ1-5	CASGETLASRQPQHF	TGTGCCAGCGGGGAGACTCTCGCCTCCCGTCAGCCCCAGCATTTT
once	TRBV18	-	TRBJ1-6	CASSPTQLEDNSPLHF	TGTGCCAGCTCACCTACACAACTAGAAGATAATTCACCCCTCCACTTT
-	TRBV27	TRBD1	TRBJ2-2	CARIIGQGGRGTGELFF	TGTGCCAGGATCATCGGACAGGGAGGAAGGGGTACCGGGGAGCTGTTTTTT
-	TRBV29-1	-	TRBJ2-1	CSVTASYNEQFF	TGCAGCGTGACTGCTTCCTACAATGAGCAGTTCTTC
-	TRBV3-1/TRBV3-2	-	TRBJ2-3	CASSQGHRATDTQYF	TGTGCCAGCAGCCAAGGACACAGGGCCACAGATACGCAGTATTTT
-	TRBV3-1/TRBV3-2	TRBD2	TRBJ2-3	CASSQRGEVSKDTQYF	TGTGCCAGCAGCCAACGGGGGGAAGTCTCGAAAGATACGCAGTATTTT
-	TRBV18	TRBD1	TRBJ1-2	CASSPRDSLNYGYTF	TGTGCCAGCTCACCCCGGGACAGCCTTAACTATGGCTACACCTTC
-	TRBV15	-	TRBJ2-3	CATSREIASTDTQYF	TGTGCCACCAGCAGAGAAATAGCTAGCACAGATACGCAGTATTTT
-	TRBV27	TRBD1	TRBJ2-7	CASSLAGQGSYEQYF	TGTGCCAGCAGTTTGGCGGGACAGGGCTCCTACGAGCAGTACTTC
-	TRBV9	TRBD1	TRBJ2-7	CASSVGQGAYEQYF	TGTGCCAGCAGCGTGGGCCAGGGGGCGTACGAGCAGTACTTC
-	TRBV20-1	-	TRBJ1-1	CSARDGQWAFF	TGCAGTGCTAGAGATGGGCAGTGGGCTTTCTTT
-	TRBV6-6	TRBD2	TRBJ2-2	CASSFLGGSSSGELFF	TGTGCCAGCAGCTTTCTAGGCGGGAGCTCTTCCGGGGAGCTGTTTTTT